These 14 T cell receptor beta chains came from one sample sequenced in a study of blood T cell repertoires in COVID-19. Assay used: immunoSEQ multiplex PCR; TCRdb lists only in-frame clones, some missing. Of about 100,000 clones listed, 80% to 85% are singletons. The sample was peripheral blood. These receptor sequences come from a man between 65 and 85 years old with acute or convalescent COVID-19.

V gene TRBV7-9 combines with J gene TRBJ1-2, with TRBD1 matching over 10 bases. The V gene's germline CDR1 is SEHNR and CDR2 FQNEAQ (reference sequence). The trim removed 5 bases at V and 7 bases at J, leaving 4 bases unmatched. The CDR3 consists of 13 residues. CDR3 residues: CASSLRDRGGYTF. The DNA of the CDR3 is TGTGCCAGCAGCCTCCGGGACAGGGGTGGCTACACCTTC.

CDR3 DNA sequence: TGTGCCAGCAGCCTCAGTAGGGAGAGAGAGACCCAGTACTTC. As protein: CASSLSRERETQYF. The chain recombines TRBV9 with TRBJ2-5, with TRBD2 as a possible D gene (5 bases). This CDR3 is built from 14 residues. V was cut by 4 bases and J by 4 bases, with 14 bases left in between. The germline gives CDR1 SGDLS, CDR2 YYNGEE.

This clone came up once. V and J are TRBV18 and TRBJ2-1; possibly TRBD2 for D (7 bases). Germline loops: CDR1 KGHSH, CDR2 LQKENI. Trimming took 4 bases from V and 1 from J, leaving 11 bases between them. This CDR3 has 15 residues. The CDR3 coding sequence is TGTGCCAGCTCACGCGAGGGGGGGTCCTACAATGAGCAGTTCTTC. Its translation is CASSREGGSYNEQFF. The full variable domain, with the rest looked up from reference TRBV18 and TRBJ2-1, is NAGVMQNPRHLVRRRGQEARLRCSPMKGHSHVYWYRQLPEEGLKFMVYLQKENIIDESGMPKERFSAEFPKEGPSILRIQQVVRGDSAAYFCASSREGGSYNEQFFGPGTRLTVL.

The genes are TRBV9 and TRBJ2-5, with 10 bases lining up with TRBD1. Germline loops: CDR1 SGDLS, CDR2 YYNGEE. The V segment lost 4 bases and the J segment 5 bases; nucleotides outside the gene matches: 8. This CDR3 region has 15 residues. CDR3 loop: CASSSTGQGDETQYF. The CDR3 DNA is TGTGCCAGCAGCTCGACCGGACAGGGGGATGAGACCCAGTACTTC.

The chain is built from TRBV7-9 and TRBJ1-4, with TRBD1 matching 8 bases. J gave up 8 bases and V 5 bases, and 7 bases lay outside the gene matches. CDR3 length: 14 amino acids. Germline-derived CDR1 and CDR2 are SEHNR and FQNEAQ (reference sequence). CDR3 residues: CASSPQGAGEKLFF. CDR3 bases: TGTGCCAGCAGCCCGCAGGGGGCTGGGGAAAAACTGTTTTTT.

The chain links TRBV3-1 (or the pseudogene TRBV3-2) to TRBJ2-7, with 8 bases fitting TRBD2. The CDR3 extends over 15 amino acids. The germline V gene encodes CDR1 LGHDT and CDR2 YNNKEL (reference sequence). The V segment lost 0 bases and the J segment 2 bases; nucleotides outside the gene matches: 3. The CDR3 DNA reads TGTGCCAGCAGCCAAGACGGGGGGGAGCCCTACGAGCAGTACTTC. Translated: CASSQDGGEPYEQYF.

The chain uses TRBV4-1 and TRBJ2-6; the D gene is possibly TRBD2 (5 bases). CDR1 and CDR2 from the germline V gene are MGHRA and YSYEKL. V gave up 0 bases and J gave up 4 bases, with 10 bases separating them. This CDR3 comprises 16 residues. CDR3 DNA sequence: TGCGCCAGCAGCCAAGAGGGCGGGCTAGGGGCCAACGTCCTGACTTTC. This sequence encodes CASSQEGGLGANVLTF.

This clone was seen more than once but under ten times. This chain uses TRBV12-5 with TRBJ1-1; TRBD1 matches 8 bases. J was trimmed by 3 bases and V by 5 bases; bases with no gene match: 11. Germline V lookup: CDR1 LGHNT, CDR2 FRNRAP. The CDR3 is 16 residues long. As DNA, the CDR3 is TGTGCTAGTGGTGATCAGACAGGGGCAGGTTACACTGAAGCTTTCTTT. It encodes CASGDQTGAGYTEAFF.

This clone was picked up one time. This chain joins TRBV27 and TRBJ2-7, with 9 positions matching TRBD1. Trimming cost V 5 bases and J 5 bases; bases outside gene matches: 10. The length of the CDR3 is 15 residues. Germline V gene lookup returns CDR1 MNHEY and CDR2 SMNVEV (reference sequence). The CDR3 DNA reads as TGTGCCAGCAGTATAGGGGACAGGGTCTTCAACGAGCAGTACTTC. Protein sequence: CASSIGDRVFNEQYF.

CDR3 protein: CASSSPGRTSGGAEEQFF. CDR3 bases: TGTGCCAGCAGCTCCCCTGGTAGGACTAGCGGGGGGGCCGAGGAGCAGTTCTTC. This chain joins TRBV7-8 and TRBJ2-1; 15 bases fit TRBD2. The CDR3 totals 18 residues. J gave up 10 bases and V 4 bases, and 14 bases lay outside the gene matches. Germline values: CDR1 SGHVS, CDR2 FQNEAQ.

This CDR3 is CASSDVEGGEAFF. The DNA of the CDR3 is TGTGCCAGCAGTGATGTTGAGGGTGGTGAAGCTTTCTTT. The chain carries TRBV25-1 and TRBJ1-1; no reliable D call. This CDR3 has 13 amino acids. CDR1 and CDR2 (germline): MGHDK, SYGVNS. V was trimmed by 3 bases and J by 7 bases, leaving 12 bases between them.

The rearrangement uses TRBV7-9 and TRBJ1-2, with TRBD1 matching 7 bases. V lost 3 bases and J lost 6; bases outside the gene matches: 13. Germline CDR1 is SEHNR and CDR2 is FQNEAQ (reference sequence). There are 16 residues in the CDR3. CDR3 coding DNA: TGTGCCAGCAGCTTCGCCGGGACAGCCCAATTTAATGGCTACACCTTC. Its protein is CASSFAGTAQFNGYTF.

V gene TRBV6-1 combines with J gene TRBJ1-2; possible D gene TRBD1, 5 bases. The CDR3 consists of 12 residues. V was shortened by 1 base and J by 6 bases, with 6 bases between the two germline ends. Germline lookup yields CDR1 MNHNS and CDR2 SASEGT. The CDR3 region is CASSEVGDGYTF. CDR3 coding DNA: TGTGCCAGCAGTGAAGTAGGGGATGGCTACACCTTC.

There are a few counts of this clone. The sample holds other DNA sequences that translate to the same CDR3. The chain joins TRBV5-4 to TRBJ2-5; no firm D call. Trimming took 1 base from V and 3 from J, leaving 7 bases between them. The CDR3 covers 13 residues. Germline V lookup: CDR1 SGHNT, CDR2 YYREEE (reference sequence). CDR3: CASSLSQKETQYF. In DNA form, the CDR3 reads TGTGCCAGCAGCTTGTCCCAGAAAGAGACCCAGTACTTC.